This T cell receptor (beta chain) was identified in a study of cytomegalovirus exposure and HLA in healthy donors. Across the whole study: Among the 398 donors who were genotyped, about 80% fell in the genetic ancestry cluster that is associated with self-reported Caucasian donors. Study-wide findings and caveats: With DRB1 most and HLA-C fewest, TCR association rates differed between HLA loci in a later analysis.

Germline values: CDR1 SGDLS, CDR2 YYNGEE. Trimming took off 4 bases at V and 1 base at J, with 20 bases between the two ends. There are 17 residues in the CDR3. Primers included in the PCR were 60 Vbeta and 13 Jbeta primers. Here immunoSEQ multiplex PCR was the method, and the copy in TCRdb shows in-frame clones only, minus some. The table has under 150,000 clones, about four fifths seen once. Of note for this clone: Its antigen is currently unknown.

This TCR was recovered from a man aged 18-30 years in good health and CMV-seronegative. The sample was PBMCs. V usage is TRBV9 and J usage is TRBJ1-1; perhaps TRBD1 as D (6 bases). In DNA, the CDR3 is TGTGCCAGCAGCCCTCCCCTCCCGCAGACAGGGAACACTGAAGCTTTCTTT. Translating gives CASSPPLPQTGNTEAFF.